The clone carrying this T cell receptor (beta chain) was found once. As processed by the authors: Scientists estimated how many nucleated cells there were by amplifying reference gene primers. TCRdb's copy holds only in-frame clones and misses some; the assay was immunoSEQ multiplex PCR. V and J calls and clone size come straight from that table; D and trimming were deduced from the DNA. Of about 110,000 clones in the sample, approximately 90% are singletons; the top ten hold about 34%. The data belong to a study of blood T cell repertoires in COVID-19. Study at large: COVID-19 samples collected from the United States, Italy and Spain covered acute and convalescent phases. T cells, B-cell-depleted T cells, or PBMCs provided the cDNA or gDNA that served as material.

CDR1 and CDR2 (germline): SGHDN, FVKESK. CDR3 size: 13 residues. Between the trimmed V and J ends, which lost 4 bases and 5 bases, there was a span of 12 bases. The TCR sequence derives from a woman older than 75 with acute or convalescent COVID-19. The specimen sequenced was peripheral blood. This rearrangement joins TRBV14 to TRBJ2-7; the D is unclear. As DNA, the CDR3 is TGTGCCAGCAGCCCTTATTCGTTCGACGAGCAGTACTTC. This codes for CASSPYSFDEQYF.